This T cell receptor beta chain was documented in a study of identical twins. Template switching added a universal primer binding site, and final cDNA carried unique molecular identifiers. TCRdb re-called the 5' RACE reads through MiXCR, storing one row per CDR3 protein. The repertoire holds about 480,000 distinct CDR3 sequences, 14% seen once, with 0.52% in the top ten. Trimming took 3 bases from V and 2 from J; bases not matched to a gene: 4. The germline CDR1 and CDR2 sequences are SGHRS and YFSETQ. The CDR3 contains 14 residues. Another study also made use of these data, one on yellow fever vaccine responses in identical twins.

Sequencing was performed on CD4+ T cells sorted from blood. The chain links TRBV5-1 to TRBJ2-5; 7 positions match TRBD2. The sequence was collected from a woman in her late teens or twenties in good health. The CDR3, as DNA: TGCGCCAGCAGCTCAGTAGCGGGTCAAGAGACCCAGTACTTC. Translation: CASSSVAGQETQYF.